This TCR beta chain came from a study of early stage breast cancer tumors. On the study more broadly: Roughly 10-fold was the mean read coverage per sample.

Looked up from germline, CDR1 is MNHNS and CDR2 is SASEGT. This CDR3 has 13 amino acids. The V gene lost 6 bases and the J gene lost 2 bases, with 10 bases spanning the gap. TCRdb's table, derived via immunoSEQ multiplex PCR, lists solely in-frame clones and lacks some. The table includes about 21,000 clones, roughly three quarters detected once. Worth noting for this clone: Its antigen is unknown.

Study-wide results and limits: Tumor and normal breast were distinguished via blood comparison in about 85% of the 16 patients. Unsorted bulk genomic DNA sequencing lacked pairing and functional marker data.

The sequencing input was blood. The source of this sequence is a person in their sixties or seventies with breast cancer. The chain employs TRBV6-1 and TRBJ2-5; no clear D. Here the CDR3 reads CASSKQIQETQYF. DNA for the CDR3: TGTGCCAGCAGCAAACAGATACAAGAGACCCAGTACTTC.